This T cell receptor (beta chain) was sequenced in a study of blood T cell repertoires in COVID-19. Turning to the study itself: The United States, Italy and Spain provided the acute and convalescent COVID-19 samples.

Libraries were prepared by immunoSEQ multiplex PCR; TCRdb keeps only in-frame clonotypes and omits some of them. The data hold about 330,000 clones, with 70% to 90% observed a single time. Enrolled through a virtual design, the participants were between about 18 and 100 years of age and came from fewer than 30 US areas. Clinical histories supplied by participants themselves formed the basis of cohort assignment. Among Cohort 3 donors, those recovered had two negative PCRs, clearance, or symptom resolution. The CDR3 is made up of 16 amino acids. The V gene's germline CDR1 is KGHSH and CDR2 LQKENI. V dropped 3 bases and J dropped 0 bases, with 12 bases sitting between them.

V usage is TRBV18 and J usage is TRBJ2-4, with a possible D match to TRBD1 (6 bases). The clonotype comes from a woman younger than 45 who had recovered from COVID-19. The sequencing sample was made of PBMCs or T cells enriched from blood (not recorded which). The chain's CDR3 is CASSPVTGIAKNIQYF. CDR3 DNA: TGTGCCAGCTCACCTGTTACAGGGATAGCCAAAAACATTCAGTACTTC.